The T cell receptor (beta chain) under discussion was sequenced for a study of blood T cell repertoires in COVID-19. Assay: immunoSEQ multiplex PCR; the TCRdb copy retains only in-frame clones and omits some. The data hold hundreds of thousands of clones, with approximately 88% observed a single time. The V gene's germline CDR1 is LGHDT and CDR2 YNNKEL (reference sequence). The CDR3 length is 16 residues. Trimming pared 5 bases from V and 6 bases from J, leaving 21 bases between. The V and J genes are TRBV3-1 (or the pseudogene TRBV3-2) and TRBJ2-3, with a possible D match to TRBD2 (7 bases). The sample consisted of peripheral blood. This TCR derives from a woman between 50 and 59 years old with COVID-19, enrolled during active disease. The CDR3 sequence: CASSMYLGGRGDTQYF. DNA of the CDR3: TGTGCCAGCAGCATGTACCTCGGGGGGCGAGGGGATACGCAGTATTTT.